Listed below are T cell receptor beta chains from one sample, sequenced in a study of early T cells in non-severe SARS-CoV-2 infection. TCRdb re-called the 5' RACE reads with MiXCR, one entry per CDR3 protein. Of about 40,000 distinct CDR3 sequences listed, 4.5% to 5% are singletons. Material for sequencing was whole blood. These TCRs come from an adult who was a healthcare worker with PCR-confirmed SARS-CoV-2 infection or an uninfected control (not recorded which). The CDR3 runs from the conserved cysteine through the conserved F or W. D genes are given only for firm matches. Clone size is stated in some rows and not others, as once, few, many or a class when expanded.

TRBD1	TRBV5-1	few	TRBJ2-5	CASSLADRGGETQYF	TGCGCCAGCAGCTTAGCGGACAGGGGAGGAGAGACCCAGTACTTC
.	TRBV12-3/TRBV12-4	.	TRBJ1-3	CASSSQLSGNTIYF	TGTGCCAGCAGTTCACAGCTATCTGGAAACACCATATATTTT
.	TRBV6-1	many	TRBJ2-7	CASIKGDEQYF	TGTGCCAGCATAAAGGGAGACGAGCAGTACTTC
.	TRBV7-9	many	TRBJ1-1	CASSLNPGENTEAFF	TGTGCCAGCAGCTTAAATCCAGGGGAGAACACTGAAGCTTTCTTT
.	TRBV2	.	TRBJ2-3	CASNWVGPSTDTQYF	TGTGCCAGCAATTGGGTGGGCCCTAGCACAGATACGCAGTATTTT
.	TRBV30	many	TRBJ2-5	CAWSVSQTGRGGTQYF	TGTGCCTGGAGTGTCAGCCAAACAGGGCGCGGGGGGACCCAGTACTTC
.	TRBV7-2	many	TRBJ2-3	CASTSFTDTQYF	TGTGCCAGCACCTCCTTCACAGATACGCAGTATTTT
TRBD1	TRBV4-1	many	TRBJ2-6	CASSQEQGQGANVLTF	TGCGCCAGCAGCCAGGAACAGGGGCAGGGGGCCAACGTCCTGACTTTC
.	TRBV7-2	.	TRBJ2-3	CASSEGTRRRTDTQYF	TGTGCCAGCAGCGAAGGGACTCGCCGGAGGACAGATACGCAGTATTTT
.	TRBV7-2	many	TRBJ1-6	CASSLRGHPVSPLHF	TGTGCCAGCAGTCTAAGGGGTCACCCGGTCTCACCCCTCCACTTT
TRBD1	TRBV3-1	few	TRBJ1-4	CASSETGLELFF	TGTGCCAGCAGCGAGACAGGGTTAGAACTGTTTTTT
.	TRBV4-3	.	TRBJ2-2	CASRNTGELFF	TGCGCCAGCAGGAACACCGGGGAGCTGTTTTTT
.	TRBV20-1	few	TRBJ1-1	CSARFSQGNTEAFF	TGCAGTGCTAGATTTTCCCAGGGGAACACTGAAGCTTTCTTT
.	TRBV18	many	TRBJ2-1	CASSPLTGGENEQFF	TGTGCCAGCTCACCACTTACGGGGGGCGAGAATGAGCAGTTCTTC